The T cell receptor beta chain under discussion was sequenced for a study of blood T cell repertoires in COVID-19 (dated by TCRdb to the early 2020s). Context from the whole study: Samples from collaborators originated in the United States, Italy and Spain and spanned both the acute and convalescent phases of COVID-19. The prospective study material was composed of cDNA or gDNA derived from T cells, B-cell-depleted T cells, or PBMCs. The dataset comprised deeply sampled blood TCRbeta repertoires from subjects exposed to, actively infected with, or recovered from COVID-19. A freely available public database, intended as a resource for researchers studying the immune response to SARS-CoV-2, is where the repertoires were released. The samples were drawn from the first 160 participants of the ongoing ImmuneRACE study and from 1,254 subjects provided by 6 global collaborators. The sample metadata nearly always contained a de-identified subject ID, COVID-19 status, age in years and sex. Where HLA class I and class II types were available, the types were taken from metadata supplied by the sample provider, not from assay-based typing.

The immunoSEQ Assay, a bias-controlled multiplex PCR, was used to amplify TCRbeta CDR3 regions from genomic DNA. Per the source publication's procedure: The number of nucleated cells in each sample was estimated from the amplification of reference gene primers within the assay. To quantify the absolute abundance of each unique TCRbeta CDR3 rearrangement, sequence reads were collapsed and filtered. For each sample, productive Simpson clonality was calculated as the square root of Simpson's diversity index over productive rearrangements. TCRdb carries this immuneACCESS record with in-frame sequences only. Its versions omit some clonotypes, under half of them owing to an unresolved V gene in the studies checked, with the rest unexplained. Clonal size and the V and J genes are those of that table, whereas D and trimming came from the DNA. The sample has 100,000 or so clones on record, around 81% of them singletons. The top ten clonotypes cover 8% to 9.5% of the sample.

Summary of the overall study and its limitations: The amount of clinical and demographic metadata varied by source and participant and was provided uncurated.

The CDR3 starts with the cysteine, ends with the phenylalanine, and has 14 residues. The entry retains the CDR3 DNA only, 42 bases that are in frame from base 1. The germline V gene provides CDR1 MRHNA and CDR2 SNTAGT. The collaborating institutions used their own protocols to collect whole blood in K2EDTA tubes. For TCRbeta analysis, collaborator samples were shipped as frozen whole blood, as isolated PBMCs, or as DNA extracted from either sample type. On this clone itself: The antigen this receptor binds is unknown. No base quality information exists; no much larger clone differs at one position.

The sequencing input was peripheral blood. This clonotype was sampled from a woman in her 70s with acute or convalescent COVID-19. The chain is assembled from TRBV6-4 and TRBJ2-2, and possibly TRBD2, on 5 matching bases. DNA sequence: TGTGCTTCCAGCCTTAAGGGAGACACCGGGGAGCTGTTTTTT. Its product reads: CASSLKGDTGELFF.